The rows below give T cell receptor beta chains drawn from one sample of a study of CD4 T cells in relation to SARS-CoV-2 and coronaviruses. Their antigen targets remain unknown. Clones were read by immunoSEQ multiplex PCR, and TCRdb kept only the in-frame ones, dropping some. The sample gives about 30,000 clones, approximately 80% of which show up once; about 14% is in the top ten. The specimen was CD4+ T cells from PBMCs, cultured in vitro. The receptors shown here come from a human donor in good health. CDR3s include the opening cysteine and the closing phenylalanine or tryptophan. Part of the rows lack a size; the others show once, few, many or a class for expanded clones.

CDR3,J,size,V
CASSLDRASYEQYF,TRBJ2-7,-,TRBV7-2
CAWSTLSGVNEQFF,TRBJ2-1,-,TRBV30
CASSRTGHQETQYF,TRBJ2-5,-,TRBV18
CASSQALGLAGVHEQFF,TRBJ2-1,-,TRBV4-3
CASSLGQAPSYNSPLHF,TRBJ1-6,-,TRBV7-6
CASSPTGVGEQYF,TRBJ2-7,-,TRBV14
CASSMGQAFNEQYF,TRBJ2-7,-,TRBV5-4
CASSLRGAGPDTQYF,TRBJ2-3,-,TRBV5-4
CASSVEGINTEAFF,TRBJ1-1,once,TRBV9
CASSYRTSWGSYEQYF,TRBJ2-7,-,TRBV6-2/TRBV6-3
CASSLFQTSGQPQHF,TRBJ1-5,-,TRBV5-6
CASGLDDGLAGVLENIQYF,TRBJ2-4,-,TRBV12-5
CASSPGQAGAGELFF,TRBJ2-2,-,TRBV18
CASSGLTGPNPNTGELFF,TRBJ2-2,-,TRBV25-1
CASSSGGNYGYTF,TRBJ1-2,once,TRBV18
CASSYSTGDPKAFF,TRBJ1-1,-,TRBV6-5
CASSLQGAGHEQYF,TRBJ2-7,-,TRBV5-1
CATETWATNQPQHF,TRBJ1-5,-,TRBV21-1
CASSTLGREGETQYF,TRBJ2-5,-,TRBV19
CASTRTTDNTEAFF,TRBJ1-1,-,TRBV3-1/TRBV3-2
CASNRDRGPANTEAFF,TRBJ1-1,-,TRBV2
CASSLGDITSYNEQFF,TRBJ2-1,-,TRBV19
CASSLGGSFTYEQYF,TRBJ2-7,-,TRBV5-8
CASSQVPGQSSGNTIYF,TRBJ1-3,-,TRBV4-3
CASSENAGELFF,TRBJ2-2,-,TRBV6-1
CASSYSEKSTDTQYF,TRBJ2-3,once,TRBV6-2/TRBV6-3
CASSLGRRENSPLHF,TRBJ1-6,-,TRBV6-2/TRBV6-3
CASSRLAGGGEQFF,TRBJ2-1,-,TRBV6-5
CASSVGQGESGELFF,TRBJ2-2,-,TRBV9
CASSASTSGGAQETQYF,TRBJ2-5,once,TRBV2
CASSVHDYNEQFF,TRBJ2-1,-,TRBV9
CASSLVTLAVTEQFF,TRBJ2-1,once,TRBV11-2
CSVQPLSSREQYF,TRBJ2-7,-,TRBV29-1
CSVLYSQETQYF,TRBJ2-5,-,TRBV29-1
CASSQSGTGVITEAFF,TRBJ1-1,once,TRBV14